The 3 T cell receptor beta chains presented below share a single source sample, sequenced in a study of blood T cell repertoires in COVID-19. This table comes from immunoSEQ multiplex PCR, and its TCRdb copy is limited to in-frame clones, with some not included. Of 200,000 to 250,000 clones in the sample, under 85% were seen once. The sample taken for sequencing was peripheral blood. The receptors here all came from a human donor in a cohort sampled during active COVID-19.

J is TRBJ2-3 and V is TRBV5-4; no reliable D call. V was clipped by 4 bases and J by 5 bases, with 5 bases between them. The length of the CDR3 is 11 residues. The germline gives CDR1 SGHNT, CDR2 YYREEE (reference sequence). The CDR3 is CASSTEDTQYF. The DNA for the CDR3 is TGTGCCAGCAGCACTGAAGATACGCAGTATTTT.

This chain joins TRBV18 and TRBJ2-3, with 13 positions matching TRBD2. This CDR3 has 17 residues. V lost 4 bases and J lost 3; bases outside the gene matches: 7. Germline-derived CDR1 and CDR2 are KGHSH and LQKENI. The CDR3 bases are TGTGCCAGCTCACAGACTAGCGGGGGGCGAATAACAGATACGCAGTATTTT. It is translated as CASSQTSGGRITDTQYF. Full variable domain (remainder filled in from reference TRBV18 and TRBJ2-3): NAGVMQNPRHLVRRRGQEARLRCSPMKGHSHVYWYRQLPEEGLKFMVYLQKENIIDESGMPKERFSAEFPKEGPSILRIQQVVRGDSAAYFCASSQTSGGRITDTQYFGPGTRLTVL.

The chain recombines TRBV6-4 with TRBJ2-6, with D possibly matching TRBD2 (6 bases). V lost 6 bases and J lost 1, with 10 bases in between. In germline, CDR1 is MRHNA, CDR2 SNTAGT. This CDR3 is built from 15 residues. Here the CDR3 reads CASSPGESGANVLTF. The CDR3 coding sequence is TGTGCCAGCAGCCCGGGGGAATCTGGGGCCAACGTCCTGACTTTC.